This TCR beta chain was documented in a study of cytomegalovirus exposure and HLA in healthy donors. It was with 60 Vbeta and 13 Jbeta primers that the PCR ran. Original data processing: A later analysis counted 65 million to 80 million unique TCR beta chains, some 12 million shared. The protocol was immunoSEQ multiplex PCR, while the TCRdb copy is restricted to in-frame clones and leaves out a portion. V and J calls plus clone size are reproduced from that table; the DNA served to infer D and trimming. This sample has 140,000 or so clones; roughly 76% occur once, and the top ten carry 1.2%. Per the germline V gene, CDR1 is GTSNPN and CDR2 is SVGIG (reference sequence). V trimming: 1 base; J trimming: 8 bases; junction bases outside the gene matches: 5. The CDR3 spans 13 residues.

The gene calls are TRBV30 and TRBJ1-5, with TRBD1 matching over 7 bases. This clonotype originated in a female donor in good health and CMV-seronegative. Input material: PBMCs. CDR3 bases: TGTGCCTGGAGTGGTCAGGGGGTCAAGCCCCAGCATTTT. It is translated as CAWSGQGVKPQHF.